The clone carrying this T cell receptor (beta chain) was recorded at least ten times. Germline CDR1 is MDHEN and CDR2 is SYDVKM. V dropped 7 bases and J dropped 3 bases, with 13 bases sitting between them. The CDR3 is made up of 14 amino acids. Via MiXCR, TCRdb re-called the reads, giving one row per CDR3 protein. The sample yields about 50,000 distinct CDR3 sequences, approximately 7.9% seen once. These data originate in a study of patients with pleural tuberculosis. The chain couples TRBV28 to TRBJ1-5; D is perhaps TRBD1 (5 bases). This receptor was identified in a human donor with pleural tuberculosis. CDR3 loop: CASTTAGSNQPQHF. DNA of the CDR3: TGTGCCAGCACGACAGCTGGATCCAATCAGCCCCAGCATTTT.